The rows below give T cell receptor beta chains drawn from one sample of a study of T cells after yellow fever vaccination. TCRdb itself ran the 5' RACE reads through MiXCR, one entry per CDR3 protein. The sample has some 200,000 distinct CDR3 sequences, approximately 3.2% seen once; the top ten hold approximately 3.5%. The sample consisted of CD4+ T cells sorted from PBMCs, taken 10 days after the yellow fever booster vaccination. The receptors originated from a man younger than 35 who received the YFV17D yellow fever vaccine. The CDR3 runs from the conserved cysteine through the conserved F or W. The size entry is marked missing in some rows and otherwise reads once, few, many or a size class.

V gene: TRBV6-5
clone size: few
J gene: TRBJ1-4
CDR3 length: 15
CDR3 protein: CASSYRGATNEKLFF

V gene: TRBV3-1
clone size: -
J gene: TRBJ2-1
CDR3 length: 13
CDR3 protein: CASSQWVEGEQFF

V gene: TRBV27
clone size: -
J gene: TRBJ2-4
CDR3 length: 12
CDR3 protein: CASRTGENIQYF

V gene: TRBV5-4
clone size: -
J gene: TRBJ1-5
CDR3 length: 16
CDR3 protein: CASSLEAAGGNQPQHF

V gene: TRBV20-1
clone size: many
J gene: TRBJ1-5
CDR3 length: 15
CDR3 protein: CSARAPPHSNQPQHF

V gene: TRBV5-1
clone size: -
J gene: TRBJ2-5
CDR3 length: 15
CDR3 protein: CASSPSSGGEETQYF

V gene: TRBV7-2
clone size: many
J gene: TRBJ1-3
CDR3 length: 14
CDR3 protein: CASSPGPLADTIYF

V gene: TRBV4-1
clone size: many
J gene: TRBJ2-5
CDR3 length: 15
CDR3 protein: CASSQAGTGWETQYF

V gene: TRBV3-2
clone size: many
J gene: TRBJ1-5
CDR3 length: 15
CDR3 protein: CASSRGKGGNQPQHF

V gene: TRBV7-2
clone size: many
J gene: TRBJ1-4
CDR3 length: 13
CDR3 protein: CASSVQVREKLFF

V gene: TRBV7-2
clone size: few
J gene: TRBJ2-1
CDR3 length: 15
CDR3 protein: CASIPGTGQYNEQFF

V gene: TRBV7-2
clone size: few
J gene: TRBJ1-1
CDR3 length: 14
CDR3 protein: CASTPGQGNTEAFF

V gene: TRBV20-1
clone size: -
J gene: TRBJ1-1
CDR3 length: 15
CDR3 protein: CSASEGSIVNTEAFF

V gene: TRBV3-1
clone size: many
J gene: TRBJ1-1
CDR3 length: 13
CDR3 protein: CASSQATDGGAFF

V gene: TRBV7-2
clone size: -
J gene: TRBJ1-5
CDR3 length: 12
CDR3 protein: CASSPSGQPQHF

V gene: TRBV10-3
clone size: many
J gene: TRBJ2-5
CDR3 length: 12
CDR3 protein: CAISEREETQYF

V gene: TRBV5-4
clone size: few
J gene: TRBJ2-3
CDR3 length: 14
CDR3 protein: CASSFSGGGDTQYF

V gene: TRBV4-1
clone size: few
J gene: TRBJ1-1
CDR3 length: 20
CDR3 protein: CASSQKGATLATKRSTEAFF

V gene: TRBV12-3/TRBV12-4
clone size: many
J gene: TRBJ2-1
CDR3 length: 15
CDR3 protein: CASSLRLAGSNEQFF

V gene: TRBV7-2
clone size: -
J gene: TRBJ1-4
CDR3 length: 14
CDR3 protein: CASNPTGGSEKLFF

V gene: TRBV20-1
clone size: -
J gene: TRBJ1-2
CDR3 length: 13
CDR3 protein: CSARYGQAYGYTF

V gene: TRBV20-1
clone size: many
J gene: TRBJ2-2
CDR3 length: 16
CDR3 protein: CSARPGQGPFTGELFF

V gene: TRBV2
clone size: -
J gene: TRBJ1-1
CDR3 length: 11
CDR3 protein: CASSAEGEAFF

V gene: TRBV20-1
clone size: few
J gene: TRBJ2-5
CDR3 length: 15
CDR3 protein: CSARLAGGPQETQYF

V gene: TRBV27
clone size: many
J gene: TRBJ2-2
CDR3 length: 15
CDR3 protein: CASGRWGTNTGELFF

V gene: TRBV9
clone size: many
J gene: TRBJ2-3
CDR3 length: 16
CDR3 protein: CASSFGTGGFTDTQYF

V gene: TRBV11-2
clone size: many
J gene: TRBJ2-2
CDR3 length: 14
CDR3 protein: CASSSLRNTGELFF

V gene: TRBV5-1
clone size: few
J gene: TRBJ2-1
CDR3 length: 13
CDR3 protein: CASSPGGANEQFF

V gene: TRBV6-2/TRBV6-3
clone size: few
J gene: TRBJ2-1
CDR3 length: 17
CDR3 protein: CASSIRTGTSLIDEQFF

V gene: TRBV12-3/TRBV12-4
clone size: many
J gene: TRBJ2-7
CDR3 length: 14
CDR3 protein: CASRRTSGGYEQYF

V gene: TRBV12-3/TRBV12-4
clone size: many
J gene: TRBJ1-2
CDR3 length: 14
CDR3 protein: CASGRQVSSYGYTF

V gene: TRBV5-1
clone size: -
J gene: TRBJ1-1
CDR3 length: 15
CDR3 protein: CASSLYLGQGSEAFF

V gene: TRBV7-2
clone size: many
J gene: TRBJ1-2
CDR3 length: 13
CDR3 protein: CASSPDASWGYTF

V gene: TRBV28
clone size: -
J gene: TRBJ1-1
CDR3 length: 14
CDR3 protein: CASSSTGIGYEAFF

V gene: TRBV5-1
clone size: -
J gene: TRBJ2-6
CDR3 length: 19
CDR3 protein: CASRYGTGIMTSGANVLTF

V gene: TRBV6-1
clone size: many
J gene: TRBJ1-2
CDR3 length: 15
CDR3 protein: CASSPRQGTNYGYTF

V gene: TRBV5-1
clone size: many
J gene: TRBJ2-5
CDR3 length: 13
CDR3 protein: CASSLQLGETQYF

V gene: TRBV12-3/TRBV12-4
clone size: few
J gene: TRBJ1-3
CDR3 length: 18
CDR3 protein: CASRPGDRAQTWGNTIYF

V gene: TRBV20-1
clone size: few
J gene: TRBJ2-3
CDR3 length: 13
CDR3 protein: CSAPTSGAYTQYF

V gene: TRBV9
clone size: -
J gene: TRBJ1-2
CDR3 length: 14
CDR3 protein: CASSVEQGTYGYTF

V gene: TRBV25-1
clone size: many
J gene: TRBJ1-2
CDR3 length: 13
CDR3 protein: CASSAQGVKGYTF

V gene: TRBV7-9
clone size: few
J gene: TRBJ1-2
CDR3 length: 14
CDR3 protein: CASSLRDRPGGYTF

V gene: TRBV11-2
clone size: many
J gene: TRBJ2-1
CDR3 length: 15
CDR3 protein: CASSLFSGGRNEQFF

V gene: TRBV7-9
clone size: -
J gene: TRBJ2-7
CDR3 length: 17
CDR3 protein: CASSLGTGGTRIGEQYF

V gene: TRBV12-3/TRBV12-4
clone size: many
J gene: TRBJ2-5
CDR3 length: 19
CDR3 protein: CASSLTLPAERGLGETQYF

V gene: TRBV18
clone size: few
J gene: TRBJ1-1
CDR3 length: 14
CDR3 protein: CASSPQGVDTEAFF